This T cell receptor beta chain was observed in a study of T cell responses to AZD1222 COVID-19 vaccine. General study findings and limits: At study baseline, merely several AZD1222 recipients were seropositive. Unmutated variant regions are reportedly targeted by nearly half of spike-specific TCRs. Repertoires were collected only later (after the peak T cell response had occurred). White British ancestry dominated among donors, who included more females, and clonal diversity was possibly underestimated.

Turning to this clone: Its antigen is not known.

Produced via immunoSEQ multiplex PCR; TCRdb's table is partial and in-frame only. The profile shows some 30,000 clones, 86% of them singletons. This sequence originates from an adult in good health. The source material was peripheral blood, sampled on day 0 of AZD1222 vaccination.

The CDR3 coding sequence is TGTGCCAGCAGCTTCGGGCTAGCGGGGGCTTACCAAGAGACCCAGTACTTC. As protein: CASSFGLAGAYQETQYF. The V call is TRBV5-4, the J call TRBJ2-5; 10 bases are shared with TRBD2. Germline V lookup: CDR1 SGHNT, CDR2 YYREEE (reference sequence). J was trimmed by 0 bases and V by 2 bases; bases with no gene match: 7. The CDR3 is 17 residues long.